These T cell receptor beta chains were read from a single sample in a study of cytomegalovirus exposure and HLA in healthy donors. Only in-frame clones appear in the TCRdb table, and some are missing; sequencing was by immunoSEQ multiplex PCR. The sample is made up of more than 100,000 clones, and the top ten hold around 1.5% of it. The sample consisted of PBMCs. Every receptor here comes from a woman between 40 and 50 years old in good health and CMV-seronegative. CDR3s include the opening cysteine and the closing phenylalanine or tryptophan. The order of the fields is D gene, V gene, J gene, CDR3 protein, CDR3 DNA. A D gene is named only where the DNA matches it firmly.

.,TRBV5-1,TRBJ1-1,CASSLDTTSSEAFF,TGCGCCAGCAGCTTGGATACTACATCGAGTGAAGCTTTCTTT
.,TRBV12-5,TRBJ2-2,CASGLVGGTGELFF,TGTGCTAGTGGTTTGGTTGGCGGCACCGGGGAGCTGTTTTTT
TRBD1,TRBV19,TRBJ1-2,CASSIAGTGLNGYTF,TGTGCCAGTAGTATAGCAGGGACAGGGTTGAATGGCTACACCTTC
.,TRBV6-1,TRBJ1-2,CASSQQFYGYTF,TGTGCCAGCAGTCAACAGTTCTATGGCTACACCTTC
TRBD2,TRBV19,TRBJ2-1,CASSKKGLAGDITMMQFF,TGTGCCAGTAGTAAGAAGGGACTAGCGGGGGATATTACAATGATGCAGTTCTTC
.,TRBV7-2,TRBJ1-1,CASSLDLAVNTEAFF,TGTGCCAGCAGCTTAGATTTGGCTGTGAACACTGAAGCTTTCTTT
.,TRBV7-2,TRBJ2-3,CASSLGRGPITDTQYF,TGTGCCAGCAGCTTAGGGCGGGGGCCCATCACAGATACGCAGTATTTT
.,TRBV7-9,TRBJ1-1,CASSFDLGGVGVLRAFF,TGTGCCAGCAGCTTTGATTTGGGGGGGGTGGGGGTACTGAGGGCTTTCTTT
.,TRBV5-1,TRBJ2-2,CASSLVGTTNTGELFF,TGCGCCAGCAGCTTGGTTGGGACAACGAACACCGGGGAGCTGTTTTTT
.,TRBV29-1,TRBJ1-1,CSVEDLGTEQAFF,TGCAGCGTTGAAGATCTCGGAACAGAGCAAGCTTTCTTT
.,TRBV25-1,TRBJ1-1,CASRRRTEAFF,TGTGCCAGCAGGAGGAGAACTGAAGCTTTCTTT
.,TRBV4-3,TRBJ1-2,CASSQVFREGDGYTF,TGCGCCAGCAGCCAAGTTTTTAGAGAGGGGGATGGCTACACCTTC
.,TRBV15,TRBJ1-2,CATSRGGEGEGHGYTF,TGTGCCACCAGCAGAGGCGGCGAGGGGGAGGGCCATGGCTACACCTTC
.,TRBV10-1,TRBJ1-3,CASSGQGYYSGNTIYF,TGCGCCAGCAGTGGGCAGGGATATTACTCTGGAAACACCATATATTTT
.,TRBV6-1,TRBJ1-5,CASSEAGGAHQPQHF,TGTGCCAGCAGTGAAGCGGGAGGGGCGCATCAGCCCCAGCATTTT
.,TRBV6-6,TRBJ2-2,CADSPGGTNTGELFF,TGTGCCGACTCACCAGGGGGGACGAACACCGGGGAGCTGTTTTTT
.,TRBV19,TRBJ1-3,CASIPSGVSGNTIYF,TGTGCCAGTATTCCTAGCGGGGTATCCGGAAACACCATATATTTT
.,TRBV18,TRBJ1-2,CASSLMTTGNYGYTF,TGTGCCAGCTCACTCATGACTACAGGGAACTATGGCTACACCTTC
.,TRBV5-1,TRBJ1-1,CASSLRGGPLSSTEAFF,TGCGCCAGCAGCTTGCGCGGGGGACCCTTATCTAGCACTGAAGCTTTCTTT
.,TRBV19,TRBJ2-5,CASSIDRGQETQYF,TGTGCCAGTAGTATAGACAGGGGCCAAGAGACCCAGTACTTC